This TCR beta chain came from a study of radiation and T cells in renal cell carcinoma. As to treatment: treatment-naive control, cytoreductive nephrectomy. Treatment-naive patients without radiation supplied the control tumors at nephrectomy. TCRdb's copy holds only in-frame clones and misses some; the assay was immunoSEQ multiplex PCR. The table lists some 14,000 clones, roughly three fifths of them singletons, with 13% in the top ten. The CDR3 consists of 16 residues. The V end lost 4 bases, the J end lost 4 bases, and 18 bases lay between the germline ends. Looked up from germline, CDR1 is SGHRS and CDR2 is YFSETQ.

This rearrangement joins TRBV5-1 to TRBJ1-3; maybe TRBD1 (5 bases). The starting material was tumor tissue, obtained from a patient whose treatment was nephrectomy without radiotherapy. The receptor comes from a middle-aged man with renal cell carcinoma. The CDR3 loop is CASSPEGQMAGNTIYF. For the CDR3, the DNA is TGCGCCAGCAGCCCCGAGGGGCAGATGGCAGGAAACACCATATATTTT.